This passage covers 8 T cell receptor beta chains from one sample sequenced in a study of cytomegalovirus exposure and HLA in healthy donors. The PCR made use of 60 Vbeta and 13 Jbeta primers. Sequencing was performed with immunoSEQ multiplex PCR; in TCRdb, only in-frame clones are kept and a portion is missing. The data hold roughly 45,000 clones, with roughly 60% observed a single time. Sequences were obtained from PBMCs. All receptors come from a human donor in good health.

The chain employs TRBV2 and TRBJ1-2, with 8 bases identical to TRBD1. There are 15 residues in the CDR3. V was pared by 6 bases and J by 2 bases, with 8 bases of the junction left unmatched. Per germline, CDR1 SNHLY and CDR2 FYNNEI. The chain's CDR3 is CASSGQGLANYGYTF. In nucleotides, the CDR3 is TGTGCCAGCAGCGGACAGGGCTTAGCGAACTATGGCTACACCTTC.

The chain joins TRBV30 to TRBJ1-6, with 9 bases that match TRBD1. The germline CDR1 and CDR2 sequences are GTSNPN and SVGIG (reference sequence). V dropped 3 bases and J dropped 9; count of bases not matched to a gene: 6. CDR3 length: 14 amino acids. In nucleotides, the CDR3 is TGTGCCTGGAGGACAGGGGGGGATAGTTCACCCCTCCACTTT. Its translation is CAWRTGGDSSPLHF.

The chain uses TRBV29-1 and TRBJ2-7; perhaps TRBD1 as D (6 bases). CDR1 and CDR2 (germline): SQVTM, ANQGSEA. CDR3 size: 12 residues. Between the trimmed V and J ends, which lost 4 bases and 1 base, there was a span of 8 bases. This CDR3 is CSVAQGSYEQYF. In nucleotides, the CDR3 is TGCAGCGTTGCACAGGGATCCTACGAGCAGTACTTC.

The chain couples TRBV21-1 to TRBJ1-1; the table's D call TRBD1 went unverified against the DNA. TRBV21-1 is a pseudogene locus. This CDR3 comprises 17 residues. CDR3 loop: CASSKCRIGHTNTEAFF. The CDR3 nucleotides are TGTGCCAGCAGCAAATGTCGTATCGGACACACGAACACTGAAGCTTTCTTT.

The chain employs TRBV7-2 and TRBJ1-2, with D tentatively TRBD1 (5 bases). V shed 1 base and J shed 7 bases, with 10 bases lying between them. The V gene's germline CDR1 is SGHTA and CDR2 FQGNSA. This CDR3 has 13 amino acids. As DNA, the CDR3 is TGTGCCAGCAGCTTAGGCAGGGAAGGTGGCTACACCTTC. As protein: CASSLGREGGYTF.

J is TRBJ1-2 and V is TRBV9, with TRBD1 matching 7 bases. With 3 bases clipped from V and 7 bases from J, the junction kept 6 bases outside the gene matches. This CDR3 is built from 13 residues. Germline CDR1 SGDLS, CDR2 YYNGEE. The chain's CDR3 is CASSEQGWGGYTF. CDR3 DNA: TGTGCCAGCAGCGAACAGGGGTGGGGTGGCTACACCTTC. Full variable domain (missing parts from reference TRBV9 and TRBJ1-2): DSGVTQTPKHLITATGQRVTLRCSPRSGDLSVYWYQQSLDQGLQFLIQYYNGEERAKGNILERFSAQQFPDLHSELNLSSLELGDSALYFCASSEQGWGGYTFGSGTRLTVV.

The chain links TRBV28 to TRBJ2-7; a possible D gene is TRBD1 (5 bases). The CDR3 has 16 residues. Germline lookup yields CDR1 MDHEN and CDR2 SYDVKM. The V end lost 7 bases, the J end lost 1 base, and 20 bases lay between the germline ends. The CDR3 here is CASTLGQGFRSYEQYF. CDR3 DNA sequence: TGTGCCAGCACCCTCGGCCAGGGTTTCAGGTCCTACGAGCAGTACTTC. Based on the CDR3 plus reference TRBV28 and TRBJ2-7, the full variable domain is DVKVTQSSRYLVKRTGEKVFLECVQDMDHENMFWYRQDPGLGLRLIYFSYDVKMKEKGDIPEGYSVSREKKERFSLILESASTNQTSMYLCASTLGQGFRSYEQYFGPGTRLTVT.

This chain links TRBV5-4 with TRBJ1-2; 8 positions agree with TRBD1. Germline-derived CDR1 and CDR2 are SGHNT and YYREEE (reference sequence). J was trimmed by 1 base and V by 3 bases; bases with no gene match: 5. This CDR3 is 15 amino acids long. DNA for the CDR3: TGTGCCAGCAGCTCAGGGGGCGCAAGTAACTATGGCTACACCTTC. Translation: CASSSGGASNYGYTF.